This note documents a single T cell receptor beta chain sequence. Its cognate antigen has yet to be identified. Sequence at one end of the junction differs from germline and may be a read error. Based on the germline V gene, the CDR1 and CDR2 sequences are SGHDT and YYEEEE. The CDR3, from cysteine to phenylalanine, totals 14 residues. Only the CDR3 portion is preserved as DNA: 42 bases, with reading frame beginning at the first base. Without any cell sorting, total RNA and DNA were extracted together from around 18-30 mg of bulk tissue using the AllPrep DNA/RNA mini kit. Between late 2015 and March 2016, five patients in China with histopathologically diagnosed primary liver carcinoma had surgical resection. Patients had chronic HBV infection and were treatment-naive at sampling. Pieces of fresh tumor and adjacent tissue were cut in half, with one half kept in RNAlater at -80 degrees C and the other half sent for histology.

This sample was taken from a study of tumor-infiltrating lymphocytes in primary liver carcinoma (dated by TCRdb to the late 2010s). About the study as a whole: Of the five patients (three men and two women, aged 30 to 69 years), four had hepatocellular carcinoma and one had combined HCC and intrahepatic cholangiocarcinoma. The five patients had tumors staged T1-T3 N0M0, with maximum diameters ranging from about 4.2 to 10 cm. Roughly 3.5 to 8 million productive TCRbeta reads were obtained per sample, and no significant difference in read depth was found between tissue types. The study combined TCRbeta repertoire sequencing, expression microarrays and whole-exome sequencing across five regions of each liver tumor, with adjacent normal tissue and blood. A total of around 35 specimens from 5 patients, comprising roughly 25 tumor regions, 5 adjacent noncancerous liver tissues and 5 peripheral blood samples, were covered by TCRbeta repertoire sequencing. Reproducibility between technical replicate repertoires was high, with correlation coefficients above 0.98 and mean shared-clone rates about 0.9. Summary of the overall study and its limitations: Repertoire overlap was found to be higher between tumor regions (mean around 35%) than between tumor-adjacent (around 17%) or tumor-blood (14%) pairs, consistent with antigen-driven expansion. Compared with blood, tumors had a significantly larger share of the repertoire taken up by the top 250 clones (p = 0.039). Bulk unsorted samples precluded comparing CD4+ and CD8+ T cell repertoires. The study included only a few patients, and the authors note findings should be validated in a larger study. Because only the TCR beta chain was sequenced and unpaired alpha chains were not captured, true repertoire diversity is likely underestimated.

A constant-region primer and ProtoScript II reverse transcriptase were used to reverse-transcribe TCRbeta-specific cDNA from roughly 480 ng total RNA. Construction of the TCRbeta libraries relied on three nested rounds of multiplex PCR, following a slightly modified ARM-PCR procedure. Each of the first two PCR rounds ran for approximately 10 cycles using multiplex TRBV1-TRBV30 forward primers together with a Cbeta reverse primer. Sample barcodes and Illumina adapters were added in a final 25-cycle PCR using Deep VentR polymerase. Before sequencing, amplicons of 200-500 bp were gel-purified using a QIAquick gel extraction kit. An Illumina HiSeq 2500 was used to sequence the TCRbeta amplicons with 250-bp paired-end reads. Concerning the study's data processing: Reads were quality-trimmed with Trimmomatic v0.33, and paired reads were merged with FLASH v1.2.11 to recover full CDR3 sequences. V, D and J germline segments were assigned to the rearranged TCRbeta sequences using MiGEC v1.2.1b. VDJtools v1.0.0 computed clonotype statistics and Shannon-Wiener diversity indices. To cut down on sampling bias, every analysis after diversity analysis relied on just the 250 most abundant clonotypes from each sample. TCRdb trimmed public reads at Q25 via fastp, called clones via MiXCR and kept in-frame beta chains. When rows share a CDR3 protein, they turn into one entry using the most common DNA and genes. TCRdb, not the original authors, processed these V and J calls. For this sample the table gives around 79,000 distinct CDR3 sequences, of which 69% were detected only once. In total, the top ten clones hold more than 25% of the sample.

Sample: tumor-adjacent normal liver tissue. The sequence derives from a man aged 35-49 years with primary liver carcinoma and hepatitis B virus infection. This receptor chain uses TRBV5-6 and TRBJ2-1; the D match is possibly TRBD1 or TRBD2, with 5 bases aligned in each. The nucleotide sequence is given as TGTGCCAGCAGCGGGGCAGGAGCGGACAATGAACAGTTCTTC. It is translated as CASSGAGADNEQFF. Full variable domain (CDR3 extended with the reference TRBV5-6 and TRBJ2-1 proteins): DAGVTQSPTHLIKTRGQQVTLRCSPKSGHDTVSWYQQALGQGPQFIFQYYEEEERQRGNFPDRFSGHQFPNYSSELNVNALLLGDSALYLCASSGAGADNEQFFGPGTRLTVL.